This T cell receptor beta chain appears in the sequencing data of a study of cytomegalovirus exposure and HLA in healthy donors. Amplification used 60 Vbeta primers and 13 Jbeta primers. The table came from immunoSEQ multiplex PCR; TCRdb's copy has only in-frame clones and leaves some out. The sample holds around 130,000 clones, 80% seen once. CDR1 and CDR2 (germline): MNHEY, SVGAGI. Trimming took 2 bases from V and 2 from J, leaving 12 bases between them. The length of the CDR3 is 15 residues. The sample was PBMCs. This receptor was obtained from a young man in good health and CMV-seronegative. The V call is TRBV6-5, the J call TRBJ1-1, with D possibly matching TRBD1 (5 bases). CDR3 DNA: TGTGCCAGCAGTTACCTTAGGCGGGGCAACACTGAAGCTTTCTTT. Protein: CASSYLRRGNTEAFF.